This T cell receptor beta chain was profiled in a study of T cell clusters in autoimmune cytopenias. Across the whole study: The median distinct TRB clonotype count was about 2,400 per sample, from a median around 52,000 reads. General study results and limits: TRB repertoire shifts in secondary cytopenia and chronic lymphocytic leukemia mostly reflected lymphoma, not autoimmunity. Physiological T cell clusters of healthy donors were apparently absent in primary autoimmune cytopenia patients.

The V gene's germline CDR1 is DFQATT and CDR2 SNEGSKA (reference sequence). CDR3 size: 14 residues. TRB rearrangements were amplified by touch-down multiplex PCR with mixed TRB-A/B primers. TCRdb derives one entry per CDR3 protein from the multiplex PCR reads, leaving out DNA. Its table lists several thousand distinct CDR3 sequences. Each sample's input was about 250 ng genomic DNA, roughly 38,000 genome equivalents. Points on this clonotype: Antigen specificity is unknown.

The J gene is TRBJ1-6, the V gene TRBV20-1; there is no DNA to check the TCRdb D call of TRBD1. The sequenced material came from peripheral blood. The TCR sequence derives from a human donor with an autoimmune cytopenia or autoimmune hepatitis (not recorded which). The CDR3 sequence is CSATMRGRGSPLHF.